This is a list of T cell receptor beta chains from one sample in a study of T cells in Graves' hyperthyroidism and ophthalmopathy. TCRdb recomputed calls from the multiplex PCR reads with MiXCR, one row per CDR3 protein. The sample lists about 600,000 distinct CDR3 sequences, approximately 15% seen once, with less than 9% in the top ten. The specimen was blood. All receptors derive from a woman under 30 with Graves' ophthalmopathy. Both conserved end residues are part of each CDR3. The order of the fields is clone size, V gene, J gene, CDR3 protein. For some rows the clone size is stated as once, few or many, or as a class when expanded; others skip it.

>NA|TRBV20-1|TRBJ2-7
CSGESGYEQYF
>NA|TRBV29-1|TRBJ2-5
CSGMTSGRSPYF
>few|TRBV15|TRBJ1-5
CATRGGLKTGANQPQHF
>many|TRBV7-2|TRBJ1-6
CASSFSTGSLSPLHF
>many|TRBV4-3|TRBJ2-1
CASSQELAGDYNEQFF
>many|TRBV27|TRBJ2-1
CASRRQLTSGRARLDNEQFF
>many|TRBV7-8|TRBJ2-3
CASSLEVSGSADTQYF
>many|TRBV5-8|TRBJ2-5
CASTYPGTSRVAQYF
>NA|TRBV6-5|TRBJ1-3
CASSYSIGGGSGNTIYF
>many|TRBV12-3/TRBV12-4|TRBJ2-1
CATRGDYGEQFF
>NA|TRBV9|TRBJ2-5
CASSPWTSGSPETQYF
>NA|TRBV7-2|TRBJ2-7
CASSIRDSTYEQYF
>few|TRBV7-9|TRBJ2-7
CASSRGQTPAYEQYF
>NA|TRBV3-1|TRBJ2-4
CASSQDSLFTGLAGLTFNIQYF
>many|TRBV7-8|TRBJ2-3
CASSLGLADSDTQYF
>NA|TRBV20-1|TRBJ2-2
CSARDHGTGELFF
>NA|TRBV10-3|TRBJ1-6
CAISVTPQTDSPLHF
>many|TRBV12-3/TRBV12-4|TRBJ2-3
CASSPELVADTQYF
>NA|TRBV29-1|TRBJ2-5
CSVAPQGPGETQYF
>many|TRBV7-9|TRBJ2-7
CAVQEGPDEQYF
>few|TRBV10-2|TRBJ2-3
CASREETSGSDTQYF
>many|TRBV6-1|TRBJ1-4
CASSSLGQGFTNEKLFF
>many|TRBV20-1|TRBJ2-5
CSASTGQFQETQYF
>NA|TRBV7-2|TRBJ2-1
CASNGLRGRAFNEQFF
>many|TRBV20-1|TRBJ2-4
CSARDLGVAKNIQYF
>few|TRBV9|TRBJ2-7
CASKQDSYEQYF
>NA|TRBV20-1|TRBJ2-5
CSARGTARKTSETQYF
>many|TRBV9|TRBJ2-5
CASSNSGTSGFPQYF
>few|TRBV6-2/TRBV6-3|TRBJ2-7
CASSWRFEQYF
>NA|TRBV5-6|TRBJ2-1
CASSAGGEQFF
>NA|TRBV9|TRBJ2-2
CASSVSGGNTGELFF
>many|TRBV2|TRBJ2-3
CASSRAGGELDTQYF
>NA|TRBV10-3|TRBJ2-2
CAISGTGGAGTGELFF
>many|TRBV20-1|TRBJ2-1
CSAKEGDLDYNEQFF
>many|TRBV24-1|TRBJ2-3
CATSDVSGSATDTQYF
>NA|TRBV2|TRBJ2-7
CAGSEALPMVGTLYEQYF
>few|TRBV30|TRBJ1-4
CAWGAGNWEKLFF
>NA|TRBV6-1|TRBJ1-3
CASSEGWHSNTIYF
>NA|TRBV28|TRBJ1-1
CASSFYRGVNTEAFF
>many|TRBV6-1|TRBJ2-3
CASTSYDTQYF
>many|TRBV4-1|TRBJ2-1
CASSQKGPFVDEQFF
>many|TRBV7-2|TRBJ2-7
CASSLAGGSFRYEQYF
>once|TRBV5-1|TRBJ1-1
CASGPGTGEWYTEAFF
>many|TRBV5-1|TRBJ1-1
CASSRIGTDMNTEAFF
>many|TRBV5-4|TRBJ2-1
CASSSGTGDYNEQFF
>many|TRBV3-1|TRBJ1-2
CASGTGYGYTF
>many|TRBV30|TRBJ1-2
CAWGSGVGVNYGYTF
>NA|TRBV24-1|TRBJ1-1
CATSDPQGKNTEAFF
>NA|TRBV27|TRBJ1-5
CASSSGGPNQPQHF
>many|TRBV12-3/TRBV12-4|TRBJ2-2
CASSLMGLAGGGELFF
>NA|TRBV6-2/TRBV6-3|TRBJ2-1
CASRIPGLADFNEQFF
>NA|TRBV25-1|TRBJ2-7
CASRGQPGGEQYF
>few|TRBV6-2/TRBV6-3|TRBJ2-5
CASSYSRPLAGLQETQYF
>many|TRBV12-3/TRBV12-4|TRBJ1-1
CASSENTGTEAFF
>many|TRBV20-1|TRBJ2-7
CSARDRELAYEQYF
>many|TRBV10-3|TRBJ2-5
CAISESRTSGRGQETQYF
>many|TRBV20-1|TRBJ1-5
CSARGGRSNQPQHF
>many|TRBV20-1|TRBJ2-4
CSAPEQGDNIQYF